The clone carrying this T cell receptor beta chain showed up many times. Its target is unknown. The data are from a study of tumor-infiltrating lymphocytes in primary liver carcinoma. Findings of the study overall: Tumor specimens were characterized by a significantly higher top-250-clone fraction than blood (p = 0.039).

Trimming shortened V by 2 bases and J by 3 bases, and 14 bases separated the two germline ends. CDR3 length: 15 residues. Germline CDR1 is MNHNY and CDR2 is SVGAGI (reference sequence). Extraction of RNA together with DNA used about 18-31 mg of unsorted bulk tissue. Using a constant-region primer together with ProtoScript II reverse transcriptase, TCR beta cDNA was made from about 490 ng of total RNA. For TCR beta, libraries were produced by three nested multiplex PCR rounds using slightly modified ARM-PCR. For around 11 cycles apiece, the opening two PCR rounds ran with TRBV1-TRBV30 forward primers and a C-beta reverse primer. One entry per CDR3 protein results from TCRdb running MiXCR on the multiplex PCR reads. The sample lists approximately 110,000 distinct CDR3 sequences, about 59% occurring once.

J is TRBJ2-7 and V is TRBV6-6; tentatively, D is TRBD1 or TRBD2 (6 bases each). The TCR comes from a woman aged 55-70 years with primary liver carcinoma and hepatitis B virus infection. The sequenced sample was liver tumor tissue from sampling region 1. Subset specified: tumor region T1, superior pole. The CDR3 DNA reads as TGTGCCAGCAGTTACCCCGCGGGACAACTCTACGAGCAGTACTTC. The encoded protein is CASSYPAGQLYEQYF.